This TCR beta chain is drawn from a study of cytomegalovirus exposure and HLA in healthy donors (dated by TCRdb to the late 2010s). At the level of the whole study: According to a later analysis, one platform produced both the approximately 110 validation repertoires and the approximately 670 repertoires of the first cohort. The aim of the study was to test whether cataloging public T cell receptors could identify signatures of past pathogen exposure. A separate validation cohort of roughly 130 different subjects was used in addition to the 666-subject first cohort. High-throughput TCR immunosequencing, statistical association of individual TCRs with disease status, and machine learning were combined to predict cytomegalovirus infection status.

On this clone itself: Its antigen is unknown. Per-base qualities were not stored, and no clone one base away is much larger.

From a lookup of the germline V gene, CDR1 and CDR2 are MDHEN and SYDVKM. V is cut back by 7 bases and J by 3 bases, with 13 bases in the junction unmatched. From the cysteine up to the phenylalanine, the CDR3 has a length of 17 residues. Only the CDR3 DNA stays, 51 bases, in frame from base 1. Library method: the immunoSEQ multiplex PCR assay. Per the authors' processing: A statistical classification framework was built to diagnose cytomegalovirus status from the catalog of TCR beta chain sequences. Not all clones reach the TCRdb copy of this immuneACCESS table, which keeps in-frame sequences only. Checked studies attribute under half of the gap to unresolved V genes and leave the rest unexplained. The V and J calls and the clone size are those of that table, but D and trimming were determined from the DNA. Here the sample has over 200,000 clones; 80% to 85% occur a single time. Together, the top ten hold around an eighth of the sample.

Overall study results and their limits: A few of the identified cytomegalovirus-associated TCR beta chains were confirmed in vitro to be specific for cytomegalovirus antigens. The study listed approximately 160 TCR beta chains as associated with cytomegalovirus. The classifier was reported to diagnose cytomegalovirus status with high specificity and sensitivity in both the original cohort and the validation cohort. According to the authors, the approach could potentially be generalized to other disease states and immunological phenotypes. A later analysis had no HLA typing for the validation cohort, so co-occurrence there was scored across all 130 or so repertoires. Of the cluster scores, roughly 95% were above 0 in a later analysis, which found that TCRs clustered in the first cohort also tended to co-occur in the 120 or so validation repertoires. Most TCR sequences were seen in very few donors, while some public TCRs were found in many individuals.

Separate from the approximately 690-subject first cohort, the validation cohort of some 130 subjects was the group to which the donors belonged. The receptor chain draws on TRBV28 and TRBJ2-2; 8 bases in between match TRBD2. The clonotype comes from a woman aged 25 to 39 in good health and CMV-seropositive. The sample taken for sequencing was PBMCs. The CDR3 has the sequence CASTHMAGGTDTGELFF. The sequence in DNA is TGTGCCAGCACCCATATGGCGGGAGGAACCGACACCGGGGAGCTGTTTTTT.